This T cell receptor (beta chain) was recorded in a study of OX40 agonist ivuxolimab in advanced cancers. In the study overall: Head and neck, renal cell, melanoma or hepatocellular carcinoma were the cancers that dose-escalation patients had. The mean age was approximately 60 years, ranging from roughly 23 to 90, with over 70% of participants male.

Study-wide findings and caveats: In the expanded peripheral T cells, antigen specificity was never determined.

Measured with immunoSEQ multiplex PCR; TCRdb has only the in-frame clones, and not every one. The data hold some 85,000 clones, with 70% to 90% observed a single time. This clone was picked up a small number of times. Its antigen is undetermined. Looked up from germline, CDR1 is GTSNPN and CDR2 is SVGIG (reference sequence). The germline V and J ends were trimmed by 4 bases and 5 bases, with 17 bases remaining between them. The CDR3 is 14 residues long. The chain combines TRBV30 with TRBJ1-1; unclear D gene. This TCR came from an adult with an advanced solid tumor such as melanoma, head and neck, liver or kidney cancer. The sequenced sample was CD4+ or CD8+ T cells sorted from blood, obtained in a trial of the OX40 agonist ivuxolimab. The CDR3 coding sequence is TGTGCCTGGAACAACCCCCCCTTTGGAACTGAAGCTTTCTTT. Amino acid sequence: CAWNNPPFGTEAFF. Looking up the rest from reference TRBV30 and TRBJ1-1 gives the full variable domain: SQTIHQWPATLVQPVGSPLSLECTVEGTSNPNLYWYRQAAGRGLQLLFYSVGIGQISSEVPQNLSASRPQDRQFILSSKKLLLSDSGFYLCAWNNPPFGTEAFFGQGTRLTVV.